This T cell receptor (beta chain) came from a study of blood T cells in healthy people across ages. A second PCR, run for about 7 to 11 cycles, used a sample-barcoded 5' primer plus a J-beta primer mix. Every molecule of cDNA carried a tag from a template-switch adaptor with 12 random nucleotides. Each CDR3 protein gets one entry after TCRdb re-called the 5' RACE reads with MiXCR. The sample records around 990,000 distinct CDR3 sequences, roughly two fifths being singletons. As concerns this clonotype: The antigen is not known.

Study-wide results and limits: Older age coincided with a roughly linear decline in TCR beta diversity per million T cells. Because sorting was not performed, PBMCs prevented conclusive naive versus antigen-experienced comparison.

After removal of 10 bases from V and 4 bases from J, the junction contained 11 bases not matched to a gene. CDR1 and CDR2 from the germline V gene are SGHVS and FNYEAQ. The CDR3 is made up of 14 amino acids. This clonotype was sampled from a young man in good health. Material for sequencing was blood. The rearrangement joins TRBV7-6 to TRBJ1-1, with TRBD1 matching over 8 bases. CDR3 sequence reads: CATRKDREATEAFF. The CDR3 DNA sequence: TGTGCCACCAGGAAGGACAGGGAGGCCACTGAAGCTTTCTTT. The full variable domain, its missing parts supplied by reference TRBV7-6 and TRBJ1-1, is GAGVSQSPRYKVTKRGQDVALRCDPISGHVSLYWYRQALGQGPEFLTYFNYEAQQDKSGLPNDRFSAERPEGSISTLTIQRTEQRDSAMYRCATRKDREATEAFFGQGTRLTVV.